Below, 30 T cell receptor beta chains from the same sample are listed, as sequenced in a study of shared clonotypes between healthy human individuals. Clones were read by immunoSEQ multiplex PCR, and TCRdb kept only the in-frame ones, dropping some. The table has about 1.1 million clones, roughly 77% seen once. The material sequenced was memory CD4+ T cells from PBMCs. The subset denotes: CD45RA-negative fraction. Receptors were obtained from a man between 18 and 35 years old in good health. Some clones in this sample may be carry-over from other donors' samples.

In regard to this clone: Other nucleotide sequences from this sample produce the same CDR3. The chain couples TRBV18 to TRBJ2-6; 9 nucleotides match TRBD1. This CDR3 region has 17 residues. The V gene end was trimmed by 6 bases and the J gene end by 0 bases; junction bases not matched to a gene: 6. Germline V gene sequence: CDR1 KGHSH, CDR2 LQKENI. The DNA of the CDR3 is TGTGCCAGCTCGCGGGGACAGGGAGTCTCTGGGGCCAACGTCCTGACTTTC. Its protein is CASSRGQGVSGANVLTF.

CDR3 DNA sequence: TGTGCCAGCAGTGAAAGCGGTTTCGACAATCAGCCCCAGCATTTT. It codes for CASSESGFDNQPQHF. The chain employs TRBV6-1 and TRBJ1-5; D unresolved. The V gene lost 2 bases and the J gene lost 3 bases, with 11 bases spanning the gap. CDR1 is MNHNS, CDR2 SASEGT, per germline. The CDR3 sequence is 15 residues long.

The chain joins TRBV4-2 to TRBJ2-3; D uncertain. V was pared by 2 bases and J by 2 bases, with 8 bases between. Germline-derived CDR1 and CDR2 are LGHNA and YNFKEQ. This CDR3 spans 14 amino acids. CDR3 DNA sequence: TGTGCCAGCAGCCAACCAACAAACACAGATACGCAGTATTTT. It encodes CASSQPTNTDTQYF.

The chain links TRBV30 to TRBJ2-6, with unresolved D. Trimming removed 0 bases from V and 0 bases from J, with 6 bases in between. Germline values: CDR1 GTSNPN, CDR2 SVGIG (reference sequence). This CDR3 is 15 amino acids long. CDR3 DNA: TGTGCCTGGAGTGTTGACTTCTCTGGGGCCAACGTCCTGACTTTC. Translation: CAWSVDFSGANVLTF.

The chain has TRBV28 and TRBJ2-2; 7 bases map to TRBD1. J was trimmed by 3 bases and V by 8 bases; bases with no gene match: 3. The CDR3 has 13 residues. In germline, CDR1 is MDHEN, CDR2 SYDVKM. The CDR3 loop is CASGTAYTGELFF. In DNA, the CDR3 is TGTGCCAGCGGGACAGCCTACACCGGGGAGCTGTTTTTT.

This clone has a count of ten or more. The chain recombines TRBV4-3 with TRBJ2-4, with 7 bases identical to TRBD2. The CDR3 runs 19 residues. CDR1 LGHNA and CDR2 YSLEER come from the germline V gene. The V segment lost 1 base and the J segment 4 bases; nucleotides outside the gene matches: 16. The CDR3 reads CASSQAPHLGTTFKNIQYF. Here the CDR3 DNA reads TGCGCCAGCAGCCAAGCCCCTCACCTCGGGACTACCTTTAAAAACATTCAGTACTTC.

The V call is TRBV5-1, the J call TRBJ2-7; TRBD1 agrees at 8 bases. The germline CDR1 and CDR2 sequences are SGHRS and YFSETQ. The CDR3 runs 13 residues. V lost 4 bases and J lost 6; bases outside the gene matches: 6. The CDR3 sequence: CASSRTGFGEQYF. The CDR3, as DNA: TGCGCCAGCAGCAGGACAGGGTTCGGCGAGCAGTACTTC.

The chain is built from TRBV5-8 and TRBJ2-6; D is uncertain. CDR1 is SGHTS and CDR2 is YDEGEE in the germline V gene. V was clipped by 3 bases and J by 2 bases, with 18 bases between them. This CDR3 has 18 amino acids. Written as DNA, the CDR3 is TGTGCCAGCAGCTCGGACGTGGGGTGGGCGCCTGGGGCCAACGTCCTGACTTTC. Translated, it gives CASSSDVGWAPGANVLTF.

The V call is TRBV28, the J call TRBJ2-7, with D possibly being TRBD1 or TRBD2 (6 bases each). Germline V CDR1 and CDR2: MDHEN, SYDVKM. This CDR3 region has 14 residues. V lost 5 bases and J lost 2, with 13 bases in between. The CDR3 coding sequence is TGTGCCAGCAGTCACGGGGGCGGGCCCTACGAGCAGTACTTC. Translated, it gives CASSHGGGPYEQYF.

This chain joins TRBV6-1 and TRBJ2-7; D perhaps matches TRBD2 (5 bases). The V end lost 4 bases, the J end lost 2 bases, and 12 bases lay between the germline ends. Germline-derived CDR1 and CDR2 are MNHNS and SASEGT. The CDR3 has 14 amino acids. CDR3 residues: CASSVGSVAYEQYF. As DNA, the CDR3 is TGTGCCAGCAGTGTCGGTAGCGTTGCCTACGAGCAGTACTTC.

This clone was seen a single time. J is TRBJ2-5 and V is TRBV5-1, with 9 bases matching TRBD2. The germline V gene has CDR1 SGHRS and CDR2 YFSETQ. The CDR3 sequence is 15 residues long. V was pared by 0 bases and J by 4 bases, with 4 bases of the junction left unmatched. CDR3 sequence: CASSLDAGGRETQYF. The CDR3 DNA is TGCGCCAGCAGCTTGGATGCGGGAGGGCGAGAGACCCAGTACTTC.

This sequence joins TRBV7-6 and TRBJ2-3; either TRBD1 or TRBD2 may supply D (5 bases each). The V end was cut by 4 bases, the J end by 5 bases, with 10 bases between. The CDR3 extends over 13 amino acids. Germline CDR1 is SGHVS and CDR2 is FNYEAQ. The DNA of the CDR3 is TGTGCCAGCAGCTCGGGACCTCGAGATACGCAGTATTTT. Its protein product is CASSSGPRDTQYF.

Note on this clone: The identical CDR3 is also encoded by other nucleotide sequences in the sample. The gene calls are TRBV5-1 and TRBJ2-7; the D gene is possibly TRBD2 (5 bases). The CDR3 sequence is 13 residues long. Germline assignment: CDR1 SGHRS and CDR2 YFSETQ. With 4 bases removed from V and 2 bases from J, the gap between germline ends came to 10 bases. CDR3 in DNA: TGCGCCAGCAGCCCTCGGGAACCCTACGAGCAGTACTTC. Translation: CASSPREPYEQYF.

The chain links TRBV28 to TRBJ1-5; D may be TRBD1 (6 bases). Germline-derived CDR1 and CDR2 are MDHEN and SYDVKM. V was clipped by 6 bases and J by 4 bases, with 22 bases between them. CDR3 length: 17 residues. The CDR3 region has the DNA TGTGCCAGCAGACTCGCCGGGGGAGGGGGTCGGAATCAGCCCCAGCATTTT. It translates to CASRLAGGGGRNQPQHF.

In its sample, this clone was seen a few times. The chain joins TRBV14 to TRBJ1-1; D is perhaps TRBD1 (5 bases). CDR1 and CDR2 (germline): SGHDN, FVKESK. Deletions cut 4 bases from V and 3 bases from J, with 15 bases between. This CDR3 contains 15 residues. CDR3 sequence: CASSRQRGGDTEAFF. DNA of the CDR3: TGTGCCAGCAGCCGGCAACGGGGGGGTGACACTGAAGCTTTCTTT. The full variable domain, rest sourced from reference TRBV14 and TRBJ1-1, is EAGVTQFPSHSVIEKGQTVTLRCDPISGHDNLYWYRRVMGKEIKFLLHFVKESKQDESGMPNNRFLAERTGGTYSTLKVQPAELEDSGVYFCASSRQRGGDTEAFFGQGTRLTVV.

This chain links TRBV2 with TRBJ1-5, with D possibly being TRBD1 (6 bases). The CDR3 loop spans 13 amino acids. V shed 5 bases and J shed 5 bases, with 10 bases lying between them. Looked up from germline, CDR1 is SNHLY and CDR2 is FYNNEI. The CDR3 DNA reads as TGTGCCAGCAGTCAGGACAGTTATCAGCCCCAGCATTTT. Amino acids: CASSQDSYQPQHF.

The chain links TRBV19 to TRBJ2-7, with 11 bases matching TRBD2. Germline CDR1 is LNHDA and CDR2 is SQIVND (reference sequence). The CDR3 is 16 amino acids. V trimming: 5 bases; J trimming: 7 bases; junction bases outside the gene matches: 13. The CDR3 spells CASSVSGRALALEQYF. The CDR3 region has the DNA TGTGCCAGTAGTGTTAGCGGGAGGGCCCTCGCACTGGAGCAGTACTTC.

This clone was picked up one time. The CDR3 loop reads CASGTRGGTIHGYTF. The CDR3 DNA follows: TGTGCCAGCGGCACGCGGGGGGGGACTATCCATGGCTACACCTTC. V and J are TRBV28 and TRBJ1-2; a possible D gene is TRBD1 (5 bases). The CDR3 length is 15 residues. With 8 bases removed from V and 6 bases from J, the gap between germline ends came to 22 bases. Per the germline V gene, CDR1 is MDHEN and CDR2 is SYDVKM.

The chain couples TRBV7-7 to TRBJ2-7; 7 bases are a match to TRBD1. The CDR3 covers 13 residues. J lost 7 bases, V lost 0 bases, and 3 bases had no gene match. Germline V gene sequence: CDR1 SSHAT, CDR2 FNYEAQ (reference sequence). CDR3 residues: CASSLAGGGEQYF. CDR3 nucleotides: TGTGCCAGCAGCTTAGCAGGGGGCGGGGAGCAGTACTTC.

As to this clone: Other DNA sequences within the sample encode an identical CDR3. Here the CDR3 reads CASSVGGRGANVLTF. CDR3 in DNA: TGTGCCAGCAGCGTAGGTGGTCGGGGGGCCAACGTCCTGACTTTC. The chain combines TRBV9 with TRBJ2-6, with D uncertain. CDR1 is SGDLS, CDR2 YYNGEE, per germline. Trimming left V 0 bases short and J 4 bases short, with 8 bases between. The CDR3 loop spans 15 amino acids.

In this sample, this clone turned up a few times. The chain employs TRBV28 and TRBJ1-5; a weak D match, TRBD1 (6 bases). Trimming stripped 8 bases from V and 9 bases from J, with 17 bases between. The V gene's germline CDR1 is MDHEN and CDR2 SYDVKM. There are 13 residues in the CDR3. The CDR3 is CASASRGARPQHF. In DNA form, the CDR3 reads TGTGCCAGCGCTTCCAGGGGCGCTCGGCCCCAGCATTTT.

V is TRBV6-6 and J is TRBJ1-2; 9 bases agree with TRBD1. Germline CDR1 and CDR2: MNHNY and SVGAGI (reference sequence). The CDR3 loop spans 16 amino acids. V trimming: 5 bases; J trimming: 7 bases; junction bases outside the gene matches: 14. CDR3 in DNA: TGTGCCAGCAGTGCTATAACCGGGACAGGGAAGGGTGGCTACACCTTC. Translation gives CASSAITGTGKGGYTF.

The chain combines TRBV9 with TRBJ2-2, with D tentatively TRBD1 or TRBD2 (6 bases each). V was shortened by 3 bases and J by 6 bases, with 15 bases between the two germline ends. CDR1 and CDR2 from the germline V gene are SGDLS and YYNGEE. There are 15 residues in the CDR3. This chain's CDR3 is CASSAPGGRAGELFF. The CDR3 nucleotides are TGTGCCAGCAGCGCCCCCGGGGGCAGGGCCGGGGAGCTGTTTTTT.

The chain combines TRBV7-3 with TRBJ1-1; the match to TRBD1 covers 10 bases. The CDR3 loop spans 12 amino acids. V trimming: 6 bases; J trimming: 11 bases; junction bases outside the gene matches: 6. Germline loops: CDR1 SGHTA, CDR2 FQGTGA. The CDR3 loop is CASRPDRGPAFF. The CDR3 DNA reads TGTGCCAGCAGACCCGACAGGGGGCCGGCTTTCTTT.

V gene TRBV29-1 combines with J gene TRBJ2-7; D ambiguous. V gave up 6 bases and J gave up 5 bases, with 8 bases separating them. Per germline, CDR1 SQVTM and CDR2 ANQGSEA. The CDR3 runs to 10 residues. The DNA for the CDR3 is TGCAGCGTAGGAGTAGACGAGCAGTACTTC. Translating gives CSVGVDEQYF.

A remark on this clone: The same CDR3 arises from other DNA sequences in this sample as well. The chain carries TRBV7-3 and TRBJ2-3, with 9 bases fitting TRBD2. In germline, CDR1 is SGHTA, CDR2 FQGTGA. J lost 0 bases, V lost 5 bases, and 3 bases had no gene match. The CDR3 covers 15 residues. CDR3 coding DNA: TGTGCCAGCAGCCCAGCGGGAGGAAGCACAGATACGCAGTATTTT. Residues: CASSPAGGSTDTQYF.

In this sample, this clone turned up once. A far larger clone is a single base away, which makes a read error likely. The same CDR3 can be traced to other DNA sequences in this sample. This chain uses TRBV7-9 with TRBJ2-6; 10 nucleotides align to TRBD1. The germline gives CDR1 SEHNR, CDR2 FQNEAQ (reference sequence). CDR3 length equals 19 residues. Here the CDR3 reads CASSPLTGGYRAGANVLTF. The CDR3 DNA reads TGTGCCAGCAGCCCCCTGACAGGGGGCTATAGGGCTGGGGCCAACGTCTTGACTTTC.

This chain joins TRBV29-1 and TRBJ2-5; no reliable D call. This CDR3 contains 11 residues. The germline gives CDR1 SQVTM, CDR2 ANQGSEA. The V end was cut by 4 bases, the J end by 6 bases, with 9 bases between. In DNA, the CDR3 is TGCAGCGTTGTCCCGGCCAAGACCCAGTACTTC. It yields the protein CSVVPAKTQYF.

The chain recombines TRBV11-3 with TRBJ2-1; TRBD1 might be the D (7 bases). The germline V gene has CDR1 SGHNT and CDR2 YENEEA. This CDR3 is 14 amino acids long. V lost 1 base and J lost 7, with 11 bases in between. As DNA, the CDR3 is TGTGCCAGCAGCTTAGGGGCAGGGGGGAATGAGCAGTTCTTC. Protein sequence: CASSLGAGGNEQFF.

This chain links TRBV18 with TRBJ2-2, with 8 bases that match TRBD1. The CDR3 runs to 16 residues. Losses at the gene ends were 3 bases for V and 4 bases for J; bases not matched to a gene: 7. The germline V gene has CDR1 KGHSH and CDR2 LQKENI. The CDR3 here is CASSPSGGWGTGELFF. The CDR3 bases are TGTGCCAGCTCACCTTCAGGGGGCTGGGGCACCGGGGAGCTGTTTTTT. The variable domain in full, with the rest retrieved from reference TRBV18 and TRBJ2-2, is NAGVMQNPRHLVRRRGQEARLRCSPMKGHSHVYWYRQLPEEGLKFMVYLQKENIIDESGMPKERFSAEFPKEGPSILRIQQVVRGDSAAYFCASSPSGGWGTGELFFGEGSRLTVL.